This T cell receptor (beta chain) originates from a study of blood T cells in healthy people across ages. The CDR3 runs to 15 residues. Germline-derived CDR1 and CDR2 are ENHRY and SYGVKD. The ends were cut back, 6 bases at V and 5 bases at J, with 20 bases in the middle. In its sample, this clonotype was seen a few times. Extraction of total RNA produced a minimum of 5.5 micrograms from each sample. PCR was performed a second time for about 6 to 12 cycles using a sample-barcoded 5' primer and a J-beta primer mix. TCRdb fed the 5' RACE reads into MiXCR, producing one record per CDR3 protein. The data show approximately 850,000 distinct CDR3 sequences, with about three fifths seen just once and approximately 23% held by the top ten.

The sequencing sample was made of blood. The genes are TRBV10-3 and TRBJ2-7, with D perhaps TRBD1 (5 bases). This sequence was found in a man younger than 45 in good health. The CDR3 reads CAIRTQGEFRNEQYF. In DNA, the CDR3 is TGTGCCATCAGGACCCAAGGGGAATTTAGGAACGAGCAGTACTTC.